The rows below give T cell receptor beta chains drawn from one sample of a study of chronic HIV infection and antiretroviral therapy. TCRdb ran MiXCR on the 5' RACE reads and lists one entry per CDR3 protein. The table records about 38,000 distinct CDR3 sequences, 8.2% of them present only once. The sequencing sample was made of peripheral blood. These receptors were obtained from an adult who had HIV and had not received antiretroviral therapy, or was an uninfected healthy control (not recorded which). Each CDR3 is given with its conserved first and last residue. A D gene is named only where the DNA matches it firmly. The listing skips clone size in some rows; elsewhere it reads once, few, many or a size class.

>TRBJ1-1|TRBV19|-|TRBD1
CASNPRFIPGQGQNTEAFF
TGTGCCAGTAATCCGCGATTTATCCCGGGACAGGGGCAGAACACTGAAGCTTTCTTT
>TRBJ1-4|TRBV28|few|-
CASSLTGSRLFF
TGTGCCAGCAGTCTTACGGGTTCCAGACTGTTTTTT
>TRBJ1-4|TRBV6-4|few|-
CASARKPNEKLFF
TGTGCCAGCGCCCGGAAGCCTAATGAAAAACTGTTTTTT
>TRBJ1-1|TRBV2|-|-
CASRSGSNTEAFF
TGTGCCAGCAGATCGGGCTCCAACACTGAAGCTTTCTTT
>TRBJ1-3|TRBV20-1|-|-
CSASPSSGNTIYF
TGCAGTGCTAGTCCGAGCTCTGGAAACACCATATATTTT
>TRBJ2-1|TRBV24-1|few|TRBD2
CATGGSGRAGEQFF
TGTGCCACCGGAGGAAGCGGGAGGGCCGGTGAGCAGTTCTTC
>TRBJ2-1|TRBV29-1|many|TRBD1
CSVEKGTGNEQFF
TGCAGCGTTGAAAAGGGGACAGGTAATGAGCAGTTCTTC
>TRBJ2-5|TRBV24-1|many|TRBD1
CATSDPSTGEQETQYF
TGTGCCACCAGTGATCCGTCGACAGGGGAACAAGAGACCCAGTACTTC
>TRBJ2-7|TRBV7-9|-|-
CASSSRGPYEQYF
TGTGCCAGCAGCTCCAGGGGCCCCTACGAGCAGTACTTC
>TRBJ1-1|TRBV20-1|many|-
CSVYVGRIGTEAFF
TGCAGTGTGTACGTCGGAAGAATAGGTACTGAAGCTTTCTTT
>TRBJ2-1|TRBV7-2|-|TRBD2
CASSLEGLGNEQFF
TGTGCCAGCAGCTTAGAGGGACTAGGCAATGAGCAGTTCTTC
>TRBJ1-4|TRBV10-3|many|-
CAISEGPSTNEKLFF
TGTGCCATCAGTGAGGGTCCTTCAACTAATGAAAAACTGTTTTTT
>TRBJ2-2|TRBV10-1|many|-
CASSKDTGELFF
TGCGCCAGCAGTAAAGACACCGGGGAGCTGTTTTTT
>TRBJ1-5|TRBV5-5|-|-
CASSLDTGYQPQHF
TGTGCCAGCAGCCTTGATACAGGGTACCAGCCCCAGCATTTT
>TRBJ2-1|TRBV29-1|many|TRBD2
CSVVRSGRDEQFF
TGCAGCGTTGTACGTAGCGGGAGGGATGAGCAGTTCTTC
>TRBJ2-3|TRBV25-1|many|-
CASSEEVIDTQYF
TGTGCCAGCAGTGAAGAGGTTATTGATACGCAGTATTTT
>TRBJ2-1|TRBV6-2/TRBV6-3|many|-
CASKGHSTYNEQFF
TGTGCCAGTAAGGGACATTCAACCTACAATGAGCAGTTCTTC
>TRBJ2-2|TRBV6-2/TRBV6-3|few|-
CASSSFEGGIGPGELFF
TGTGCCAGCAGTTCTTTCGAAGGAGGGATTGGACCCGGGGAGCTGTTTTTT
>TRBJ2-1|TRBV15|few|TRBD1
CATAGQGANEQFF
TGTGCCACCGCGGGACAGGGGGCTAATGAGCAGTTCTTC
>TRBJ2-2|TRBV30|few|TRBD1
CACGQGAKNTGELFF
TGTGCCTGCGGACAGGGGGCAAAGAACACCGGGGAGCTGTTTTTT
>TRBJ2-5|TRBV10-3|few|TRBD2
CAISLAGGGETQYF
TGTGCCATCAGTTTAGCGGGAGGAGGGGAGACCCAGTACTTC
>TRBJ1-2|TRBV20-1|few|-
CSARGWSGYTF
TGCAGTGCTAGAGGTTGGTCAGGCTACACCTTC
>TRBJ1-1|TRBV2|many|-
CASKGFTEAFF
TGTGCCAGCAAGGGTTTTACTGAAGCTTTCTTT
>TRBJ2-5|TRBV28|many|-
CASSSSVAQETQYF
TGTGCCAGCAGTTCCTCCGTGGCCCAAGAGACCCAGTACTTC
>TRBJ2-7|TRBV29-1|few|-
CSFSLGSFYEQYF
TGCAGTTTTTCCCTCGGCAGTTTCTACGAGCAGTACTTC
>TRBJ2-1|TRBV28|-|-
CASRPGRLTTDEQFF
TGTGCCAGCAGACCCGGGCGCCTTACTACCGATGAGCAGTTCTTC
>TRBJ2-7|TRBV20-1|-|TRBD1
CSATGQHFSYEQYF
TGCAGTGCTACGGGACAGCACTTCTCCTACGAGCAGTACTTC
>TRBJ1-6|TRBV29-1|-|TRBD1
CSVEGRDRGYSPLHF
TGCAGCGTTGAAGGACGGGACAGGGGGTATTCACCCCTCCACTTT
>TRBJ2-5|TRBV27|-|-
CASKTAIGETQYF
TGTGCCAGCAAAACAGCTATCGGGGAGACCCAGTACTTC
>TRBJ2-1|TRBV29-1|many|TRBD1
CSVGRRDRGYNEQFF
TGCAGCGTCGGTAGGCGGGACAGGGGATACAATGAGCAGTTCTTC
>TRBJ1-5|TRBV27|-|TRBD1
CASSQQGAGNQPQHF
TGTGCCAGCAGTCAACAGGGGGCTGGCAATCAGCCCCAGCATTTT
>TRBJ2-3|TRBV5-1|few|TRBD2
CASSPPFAGGVYTQYF
TGCGCCAGCAGCCCCCCCTTTGCGGGAGGGGTATATACGCAGTATTTT
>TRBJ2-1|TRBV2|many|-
CASDDRRLGNEQFF
TGTGCCAGCGATGACAGGAGGTTGGGCAATGAGCAGTTCTTC
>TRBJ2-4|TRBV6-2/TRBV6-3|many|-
CASSPPLKTSPKNIQYF
TGTGCCAGCAGTCCACCACTAAAGACTAGTCCCAAAAACATTCAGTACTTC
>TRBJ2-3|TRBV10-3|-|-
CAISEDTSTDTQYF
TGTGCCATCAGTGAGGACACTAGCACAGATACGCAGTATTTT
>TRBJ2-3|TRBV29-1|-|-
CSVLEGAQYF
TGCAGCGTTCTTGAGGGTGCGCAGTATTTT
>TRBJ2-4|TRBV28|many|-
CAVGGAGLAKNIQYF
TGTGCCGTGGGGGGGGCCGGGCTAGCCAAAAACATTCAGTACTTC
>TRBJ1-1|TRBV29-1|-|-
CSVVTIEAFF
TGCAGCGTTGTAACGATCGAAGCTTTCTTT
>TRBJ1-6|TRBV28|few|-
CASSLRQVSSPLHF
TGTGCCAGCAGCCTCAGACAGGTGTCTTCACCCCTCCACTTT
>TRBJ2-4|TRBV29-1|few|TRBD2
CSVPGLAGGSLKNIQYF
TGCAGCGTTCCGGGACTAGCGGGAGGTTCCCTCAAAAACATTCAGTACTTC
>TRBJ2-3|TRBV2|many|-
CASRRDRSTDTQYF
TGTGCCAGCAGGCGGGACAGAAGCACAGATACGCAGTATTTT
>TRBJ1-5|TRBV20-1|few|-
CSASSQGEYQPQHF
TGCAGTGCTTCCTCACAGGGAGAGTATCAGCCCCAGCATTTT
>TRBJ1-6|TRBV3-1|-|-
CASSQEGDSPLHF
TGTGCCAGCAGCCAAGAGGGGGATTCACCCCTCCACTTT
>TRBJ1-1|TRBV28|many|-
CASTLDRDTEAFF
TGTGCCAGCACCCTAGATCGGGACACTGAAGCTTTCTTT
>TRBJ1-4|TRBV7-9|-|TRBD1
CASSSGTGRAANEKLFF
TGTGCCAGCAGCTCCGGGACAGGGAGGGCTGCTAATGAAAAACTGTTTTTT
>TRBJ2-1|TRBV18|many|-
CASSPLGSSEQFF
TGTGCCAGCTCACCATTGGGCTCTTCTGAGCAGTTCTTC
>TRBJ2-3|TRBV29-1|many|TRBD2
CSVEEEIAGAGTDTQYF
TGCAGCGTTGAAGAGGAGATAGCGGGAGCAGGCACAGATACGCAGTATTTT
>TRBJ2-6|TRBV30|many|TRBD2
CAWSLLAGAGANVLTF
TGTGCCTGGAGTCTCTTAGCGGGAGCTGGGGCCAACGTCCTGACTTTC
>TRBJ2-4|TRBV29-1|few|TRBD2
CSVNLADKNIQYF
TGCAGCGTTAACCTAGCGGACAAAAACATTCAGTACTTC
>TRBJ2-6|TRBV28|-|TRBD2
CVSSGSFSGANVLTF
TGTGTTTCTAGCGGGAGTTTCAGCGGGGCCAACGTCCTGACTTTC